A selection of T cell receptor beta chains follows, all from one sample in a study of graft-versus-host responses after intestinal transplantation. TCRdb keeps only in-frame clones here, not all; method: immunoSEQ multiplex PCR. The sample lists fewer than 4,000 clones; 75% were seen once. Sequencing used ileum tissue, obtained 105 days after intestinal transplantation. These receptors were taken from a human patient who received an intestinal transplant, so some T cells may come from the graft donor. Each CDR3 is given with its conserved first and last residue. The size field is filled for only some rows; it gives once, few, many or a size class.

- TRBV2 CASRTWDRDINGYTF
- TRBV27 CASSWTANQPQHF
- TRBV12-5 CASGQDRGNTEAFF
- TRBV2 CASSDPGGNGYGYTF
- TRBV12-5 CASGLRAGELFF
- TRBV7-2 CASSLDGTGDGEQYF
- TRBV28 CASSLRLSGANVLTF
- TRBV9 CASSSLTDSPLHF
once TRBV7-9 CASSLASLAGGPYEQYF
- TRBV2 CASKKSGLAGQYNEQFF
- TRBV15 CATSRDQGPYEQYF
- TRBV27 CASSRQGEEKLFF
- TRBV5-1 CASSFQVCSPEAFF
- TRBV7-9 CASSLAGTVTEAFF
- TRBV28 CASGQGHEQYF
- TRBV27 CASSPLDWDTEAFF
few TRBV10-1 CASSERTGLRWTGELFF
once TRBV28 CASSPPGQGWSGELFF
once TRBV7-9 CASSSRQGGNEQFF
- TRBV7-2 CASSHSSSGAYEQYF
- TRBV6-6 CASSGQGSAKNIQYF
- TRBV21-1 CASRNRGAESYFSSYEQYF
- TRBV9 CASSVDAGGPYSTDTQYF
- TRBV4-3 CASSPVATNEKLFF
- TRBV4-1 CASSQEAVITYEQYF
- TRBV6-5 CASRGSGELFF
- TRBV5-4 CASSLIHRGRADTQYF
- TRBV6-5 CASSPGTGHTGELFF
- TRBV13 CASSLKGYGYTF
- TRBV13 CASRRTGNTGELFF
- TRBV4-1 CASSQVWGGTEAFF
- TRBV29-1 CSVDREDTQYF
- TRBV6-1 CASSEVDGTTDTQYF